This T cell receptor beta chain was captured by sequencing in a study of monozygotic twins with cystic fibrosis (dated by TCRdb to the early 2020s). Some background on the complete study: Barcoded libraries were prepared with around 15 PCR cycles from roughly 3 micrograms of fragmented DNA. The study compared TCR beta repertoires within and between 16 monozygotic twin pairs with cystic fibrosis to assess genetic influence on V and J gene usage. Ten female and six male twin pairs, aged roughly 2.0 to 36.4 years (median about 9 years) and mostly children and adolescents, were included in the cohort. Data for three of the twin pairs had already been reported earlier in a different context. Twins were ranked among more than 900 cohort participants for weight-for-height and FEVPerc (FEV1 disease centile) on the day of blood sampling. General study outcomes and caveats: V gene usage was most similar to the co-twin for 13 of 16 pairs, and J usage for 8 of 16 pairs, suggesting genetic constraints. Simpson clonality was found to be generally low (median around 0.01), suggesting a naive-dominated repertoire, although higher clonality was observed in the most severely affected patients. Sharing of nucleotide-identical clonotypes was significantly greater within monozygotic CF twin pairs than between unrelated CF individuals (P = 0.000026, Mann-Whitney). Only a small cohort was studied, and no association of shared CDR3 numbers with age, concordance or disease severity was found.

The twin pairs came from the European Cystic Fibrosis Twin and Sibling Study Cohort, which recruited patients from 150 to 200 CF clinics across 14 European countries. Zygosity and CFTR genotype were verified in-house, with zygosity tested by multiplex PCR of nine short tandem repeat loci. Peripheral blood was sampled from each twin, with clinical parameters recorded on the day of blood sampling. Phenol/chloroform extraction was used to isolate genomic DNA from peripheral blood cells, and the DNA was then kept in TE buffer at 4 degrees C. Concerning this clone itself: The antigen it binds to is not known. Qualities for individual bases were not recorded, and no much larger clone is one base off.

A distance of 14 bases separates the germline ends of V and J, which lose 5 bases and 6 bases respectively. Taken from the germline V gene, the CDR1 and CDR2 loops are SGHTA and FQGNSA. Counted from cysteine to phenylalanine, this CDR3 has 13 amino acids. The sequence is cut down to CDR3 DNA, 39 bases in frame from base 1. TCR beta CDR3 regions were amplified by multiplex PCR using the immunoSEQ immune profiling system, following the manufacturer's instructions. An Illumina NextSeq system was used to carry out the sequencing. In the authors' own workflow: Sequence data were processed on the immunoSEQ Analyzer platform, and clonality was calculated as the square root of Simpson's index of productive rearrangements. Similarity in V and J usage was quantified by Jensen-Shannon distance, and CDR3 generation probabilities were calculated with OLGA. Shared CDR3 sequences were searched against the immuneACCESS database (August 2020) and VDJdb (December 2020). The source is immuneACCESS, and TCRdb retained only in-frame sequences with V and J called. Part of the clones is not carried over; for the studies checked, unresolved V genes explain less than half of this, and the remainder is unexplained. The V and J calls and the clone size are those of that table, but D and trimming were determined from the DNA. For this sample there are about 22,000 clones; around nine tenths appear just once. Jointly, the top ten make up over 1% of the sample.

The V gene is TRBV7-2 and the J gene is TRBJ2-7; the D segment is perhaps TRBD1 or TRBD2, each sharing 6 matched bases. This sequence originates from a woman aged 25 to 45 with cystic fibrosis. Specimen: blood. The CDR3 protein is CASSQAGGGEQYF. The nucleotides are TGTGCCAGCAGCCAGGCTGGAGGGGGCGAGCAGTACTTC.